This record concerns one TCR beta chain sequence. The antigen remains undetermined. This sample stems from a study of graft-versus-host responses after intestinal transplantation. Notes on the study in general: Researchers found peak circulating GvH clone levels linked to early post-transplant HvG declines.

This CDR3 is 16 amino acids long. The germline V and J ends were trimmed by 2 bases and 4 bases, with 15 bases remaining between them. Germline V CDR1 and CDR2: SGDLS, YYNGEE. Here immunoSEQ multiplex PCR was the method, and the copy in TCRdb shows in-frame clones only, minus some. Of roughly 110,000 clones detected, 90% to 95% appear once; the ten largest clones hold 0.2% to 0.25%. The material sequenced was unstimulated CD4+ T cells sorted from spleen or lymph node cells, taken before transplant. The receptor comes from a human donor who was the organ donor for an intestinal transplant. The V gene is TRBV9, the J gene TRBJ2-2, with D perhaps TRBD1 or TRBD2 (6 bases each). The CDR3 region has the DNA TGTGCCAGCAGCGTTTCAGGGGAGGTTCTCACCGGGGAGCTGTTTTTT. As protein: CASSVSGEVLTGELFF. The entire variable domain, with the rest obtained from reference TRBV9 and TRBJ2-2, is as follows: DSGVTQTPKHLITATGQRVTLRCSPRSGDLSVYWYQQSLDQGLQFLIQYYNGEERAKGNILERFSAQQFPDLHSELNLSSLELGDSALYFCASSVSGEVLTGELFFGEGSRLTVL.